These 20 T cell receptor beta chains were sequenced from one sample in a study of identical twins. MiXCR, applied by TCRdb to the 5' RACE reads, yields one record per CDR3 protein. The sample has 450,000 or so distinct CDR3 sequences; about 24% are singletons. These same records also appear under a second study, on T cells expressing NK-cell markers.

Sequencing used CD4+ T cells sorted from blood. These receptors were taken from a woman between 18 and 29 years old in good health.

The chain recombines TRBV2 with TRBJ1-6; D may be TRBD1 (5 bases). V lost 4 bases and J lost 7, with 14 bases in between. CDR1 and CDR2 (germline): SNHLY, FYNNEI. The CDR3 has 15 amino acids. The CDR3 reads CASSVIGAENSPLHF. The DNA of the CDR3 is TGTGCCAGCAGTGTCATAGGGGCCGAGAATTCACCCCTCCACTTT.

This clonotype was detected a few times. The rearrangement uses TRBV12-3 or TRBV12-4 and TRBJ1-1, with TRBD1 matching 7 bases. The junction had 13 bases not matched to a gene; V was cut back by 0 bases and J by 6 bases. This CDR3 has 17 amino acids. CDR3 in amino acids: CASSLATRWQGESEAFF. The CDR3 bases are TGTGCCAGCAGTTTAGCGACCCGGTGGCAGGGGGAGTCTGAAGCTTTCTTT.

As for this clonotype: The CDR3 does not end in the conserved phenylalanine or tryptophan, so this is likely a read error. The genes are TRBV5-1 and TRBJ2-1; D unresolved. The V gene lost 7 bases and the J gene lost 4 bases, with 6 bases spanning the gap. The CDR3 has 11 amino acids. Per the germline V gene, CDR1 is SGHRS and CDR2 is YFSETQ. This CDR3 is CASATYNEQFY. CDR3 nucleotide sequence: TGCGCCAGCGCCACTTACAATGAGCAGTTCTAC.

The chain links TRBV10-2 to TRBJ2-4; D could derive from TRBD1 or TRBD2 (5 bases each). The CDR3 length is 19 residues. Trimming shortened V by 0 bases and J by 0 bases, and 18 bases separated the two germline ends. The V gene's germline CDR1 is WSHSY and CDR2 SAAADI. For the CDR3, the DNA is TGCGCCAGCAGTGAGTCGGCCGGGGCTGCGGGTCTAGCCAAAAACATTCAGTACTTC. It translates to CASSESAGAAGLAKNIQYF.

J is TRBJ1-2 and V is TRBV6-1; no clear D. V was shortened by 3 bases and J by 5 bases, with 10 bases between the two germline ends. The V gene's germline CDR1 is MNHNS and CDR2 SASEGT. This CDR3 region has 13 residues. The DNA of the CDR3 is TGTGCCAGCAGTGATAACGGTCTTTATGGCTACACCTTC. Amino acid sequence: CASSDNGLYGYTF.

This clonotype has a count of ten or more. The J gene is TRBJ2-7, the V gene TRBV5-1; TRBD2 aligns across 14 bases. V trimming: 4 bases; J trimming: 0 bases; junction bases outside the gene matches: 6. The V gene's germline CDR1 is SGHRS and CDR2 YFSETQ. The CDR3 runs to 17 residues. CDR3 in amino acids: CASSPGTSGRDSYEQYF. Here the CDR3 DNA reads TGCGCCAGCAGCCCAGGGACTAGCGGGAGAGACTCCTACGAGCAGTACTTC.

This clonotype was picked up many times. The chain employs TRBV3-1 and TRBJ1-1; unclear D gene. V was clipped by 4 bases and J by 8 bases, with 11 bases between them. CDR1 and CDR2 (germline): LGHDT, YNNKEL (reference sequence). The CDR3 spans 12 residues. Here the CDR3 reads CASSLRTGEAFF. The CDR3, as DNA: TGTGCCAGCAGCCTAAGGACCGGGGAAGCTTTCTTT.

The chain has TRBV20-1 and TRBJ1-3; the D is unclear. V dropped 1 base and J dropped 3 bases, with 7 bases sitting between them. The CDR3 runs to 13 residues. CDR1 is DFQATT and CDR2 is SNEGSKA in the germline V gene (reference sequence). This CDR3 is CSARVGGGNTIYF. Written as DNA, the CDR3 is TGCAGTGCTAGAGTTGGAGGTGGAAACACCATATATTTT.

The chain links TRBV5-1 to TRBJ2-7; 10 bases fit TRBD2. This CDR3 is 15 amino acids long. The V gene end was trimmed by 5 bases and the J gene end by 3 bases; junction bases not matched to a gene: 8. Germline V gene sequence: CDR1 SGHRS, CDR2 YFSETQ. The CDR3 DNA reads as TGCGCCAGCAGGCCTCTAGCGGGAGTTAACTACGAGCAGTACTTC. This gives the protein CASRPLAGVNYEQYF.

The chain links TRBV7-2 to TRBJ2-7; D possibly corresponds to TRBD2 (6 bases). V dropped 5 bases and J dropped 3 bases, with 14 bases sitting between them. This CDR3 spans 14 amino acids. Germline CDR1 SGHTA, CDR2 FQGNSA. The CDR3 is CASSPLTRYYEQYF. The CDR3 region has the DNA TGTGCCAGCAGCCCTTTGACTAGATACTACGAGCAGTACTTC. Complete variable domain (other parts from reference TRBV7-2 and TRBJ2-7): GAGVSQSPSNKVTEKGKDVELRCDPISGHTALYWYRQSLGQGLEFLIYFQGNSAPDKSGLPSDRFSAERTGGSVSTLTIQRTQQEDSAVYLCASSPLTRYYEQYFGPGTRLTVT.

This clonotype was seen many times. The chain has TRBV5-1 and TRBJ2-3; no definite D call. Germline-derived CDR1 and CDR2 are SGHRS and YFSETQ. This CDR3 comprises 13 residues. V was clipped by 0 bases and J by 4 bases, with 6 bases between them. The CDR3 is CASSLEIADTQYF. The CDR3 DNA is TGCGCCAGCAGCTTGGAAATCGCAGATACGCAGTATTTT.

This clonotype has more than one count but fewer than ten. V gene TRBV4-2 combines with J gene TRBJ2-3; D is unresolved. V lost 4 bases, J lost 2 bases, and 13 bases lay in between. The V gene's germline CDR1 is LGHNA and CDR2 YNFKEQ. The CDR3 has 15 amino acids. The chain's CDR3 is CASSPRAVLTDTQYF. The CDR3 DNA follows: TGTGCCAGCAGCCCTAGGGCGGTACTCACAGATACGCAGTATTTT.

This clonotype was counted between two and nine times. This rearrangement joins TRBV5-5 to TRBJ1-1, with a possible D match to TRBD1 (6 bases). Germline V gene lookup returns CDR1 SGHKS and CDR2 YYEKEE (reference sequence). CDR3 length: 15 residues. V was trimmed by 5 bases and J by 4 bases, leaving 18 bases between them. Written as DNA, the CDR3 is TGTGCCAGCAGGGCTACAGGGAAAGGGGGCACTGAAGCTTTCTTT. Residues: CASRATGKGGTEAFF.

This clonotype was counted between two and nine times. The V and J genes are TRBV6-5 and TRBJ1-6; D might be TRBD1 (6 bases). V lost 1 base and J 7 bases, leaving 11 bases between the germline ends. CDR1 is MNHEY, CDR2 SVGAGI, per germline. This CDR3 has 15 residues. The CDR3: CASSYFQGLNSPLHF. The CDR3 bases are TGTGCCAGCAGTTACTTTCAGGGGTTAAATTCACCCCTCCACTTT.

This clonotype appeared a few times. The chain links TRBV6-7 to TRBJ1-2; D call uncertain. TRBV6-7 is filed as an ORF, its function uncertain. V was trimmed by 2 bases and J by 3 bases, leaving 13 bases between them. The CDR3 has 15 amino acids. CDR3 region: CASSYDSAHYYGYTF. In DNA, the CDR3 is TGTGCCAGCAGTTACGATTCAGCCCATTACTATGGCTACACCTTC.

This rearrangement joins TRBV19 to TRBJ1-5; TRBD1 is a possible D gene (6 bases). V lost 7 bases to trimming and J lost 5 bases, with 15 bases between them. The CDR3 loop spans 14 amino acids. From germline, CDR1 is LNHDA and CDR2 SQIVND (reference sequence). The CDR3 protein is CASKMVQGDQPQHF. The CDR3 DNA is TGTGCCAGTAAAATGGTACAGGGAGATCAGCCCCAGCATTTT.

The chain couples TRBV10-3 to TRBJ2-6, with 10 positions matching TRBD1. The V and J ends lost 6 bases and 2 bases, in that order; junction bases with no gene match: 10. The CDR3 contains 18 residues. Per germline, CDR1 ENHRY and CDR2 SYGVKD. CDR3: CAIRGDRGRTPGANVLTF. The DNA for the CDR3 is TGTGCCATCAGAGGAGACAGGGGGCGCACCCCTGGGGCCAACGTCCTGACTTTC.

V is TRBV7-3 and J is TRBJ2-2; perhaps TRBD2 as D (6 bases). Germline lookup yields CDR1 SGHTA and CDR2 FQGTGA. This CDR3 spans 15 amino acids. Trimming shortened V by 3 bases and J by 6 bases, and 14 bases separated the two germline ends. CDR3 bases: TGTGCCAGCAGCTTCGGCGGGGCGGGACCCGGGGAGCTGTTTTTT. This encodes CASSFGGAGPGELFF.

The J gene is TRBJ2-1, the V gene TRBV6-1; 8 bases are a match to TRBD2. V trimming: 5 bases; J trimming: 2 bases; junction bases outside the gene matches: 8. From germline, CDR1 is MNHNS and CDR2 SASEGT. The CDR3 loop spans 16 amino acids. This chain's CDR3 is CASSQTGLVAYNEQFF. CDR3 DNA: TGTGCCAGCAGTCAGACGGGACTAGTCGCCTACAATGAGCAGTTCTTC.

The gene calls are TRBV5-6 and TRBJ2-7; either TRBD1 or TRBD2 may fit D (5 bases each). V dropped 4 bases and J dropped 0 bases, with 8 bases sitting between them. There are 13 residues in the CDR3. Germline values: CDR1 SGHDT, CDR2 YYEEEE. The chain's CDR3 is CASSRDLSYEQYF. The CDR3 coding sequence is TGTGCCAGCAGCAGGGACCTCTCCTACGAGCAGTACTTC.